This T cell receptor (beta chain) stems from a study of OX40 agonist ivuxolimab in advanced cancers. Study summary: Partial responses were achieved by three patients, one with hepatocellular carcinoma and two with cutaneous melanoma.

TCRdb's table, derived via immunoSEQ multiplex PCR, lists solely in-frame clones and lacks some. This table holds about 42,000 clones, 90% found once. V was cut by 0 bases and J by 0 bases, with 9 bases left in between. Germline V gene data show CDR1 as SGHTA and CDR2 as FQGTGA. This CDR3 is built from 15 residues. The J gene is TRBJ2-7, the V gene TRBV7-3; D might be TRBD1 or TRBD2, each matching 5 bases. Sequenced material: CD4+ or CD8+ T cells sorted from blood, taken in a trial of the OX40 agonist ivuxolimab. This TCR derives from an adult with an advanced solid tumor such as melanoma, head and neck, liver or kidney cancer. CDR3 bases: TGTGCCAGCAGCTTAACTGGGGGAAACTCCTACGAGCAGTACTTC. This sequence encodes CASSLTGGNSYEQYF.